The 16 T cell receptor beta chains listed next were all sequenced from one sample in a study of blood T cell repertoires in COVID-19. Generated by immunoSEQ multiplex PCR, the TCRdb table keeps only in-frame clones and is missing some. The profile covers tens of thousands of clones, with roughly 88% appearing a single time and 9.5% to 15% taken by the ten largest. Sequencing was carried out using peripheral blood. These receptors came from a human donor with active COVID-19. The donor label of this sample is uncertain.

The V and J genes are TRBV28 and TRBJ2-3, with 14 bases aligning to TRBD2. Germline-derived CDR1 and CDR2 are MDHEN and SYDVKM. The CDR3 spans 20 residues. V lost 7 bases, J lost 3 bases, and 18 bases stayed unmatched. The CDR3 protein is CASTPGGLAGEWARTDTQYF. CDR3 coding DNA: TGTGCCAGCACCCCAGGGGGACTAGCGGGAGAATGGGCACGGACAGATACGCAGTATTTT. Together with reference TRBV28 and TRBJ2-3, the CDR3 gives the full variable domain: DVKVTQSSRYLVKRTGEKVFLECVQDMDHENMFWYRQDPGLGLRLIYFSYDVKMKEKGDIPEGYSVSREKKERFSLILESASTNQTSMYLCASTPGGLAGEWARTDTQYFGPGTRLTVL.

This clone was seen just once. This chain joins TRBV28 and TRBJ2-3; 7 nucleotides match TRBD2. The V gene end was trimmed by 1 base and the J gene end by 5 bases; junction bases not matched to a gene: 9. Germline V gene lookup returns CDR1 MDHEN and CDR2 SYDVKM. The CDR3 sequence is 16 residues long. The CDR3 loop is CASSLSASGSRDTQYF. CDR3 coding DNA: TGTGCCAGCAGTTTATCCGCTAGCGGTTCAAGAGATACGCAGTATTTT.

The V and J genes are TRBV19 and TRBJ2-3; 10 bases fit TRBD1. CDR1 and CDR2 (germline): LNHDA, SQIVND (reference sequence). Unmatched junction bases numbered 7, after V lost 3 bases and J lost 7 bases. The CDR3 spans 15 residues. The CDR3 nucleotides are TGTGCCAGTAGTATGGACAGGACAGGGGGAAATACGCAGTATTTT. Encoded protein: CASSMDRTGGNTQYF.

The chain couples TRBV6-5 to TRBJ2-5; D call uncertain. The CDR3 consists of 13 residues. Germline CDR1 MNHEY, CDR2 SVGAGI. V gave up 5 bases and J gave up 5 bases, with 12 bases separating them. The CDR3 is CASSIQLSETQYF. CDR3 sequence (DNA): TGTGCCAGCAGTATCCAATTGAGTGAGACCCAGTACTTC.

The chain joins TRBV5-4 to TRBJ2-3; TRBD2 aligns across 12 bases. Trimming at V came to 5 bases and at J to 6 bases, leaving 10 bases not matched to a gene. CDR3 size: 16 residues. Per the germline V gene, CDR1 is SGHNT and CDR2 is YYREEE (reference sequence). In DNA form, the CDR3 reads TGTGCCAGCAGGGCCGGGACTAGCGGGTTGTCGGATACGCAGTATTTT. It is translated as CASRAGTSGLSDTQYF. The full variable domain, completed using reference TRBV5-4 and TRBJ2-3, is ETGVTQSPTHLIKTRGQQVTLRCSSQSGHNTVSWYQQALGQGPQFIFQYYREEENGRGNFPPRFSGLQFPNYSSELNVNALELDDSALYLCASRAGTSGLSDTQYFGPGTRLTVL.

The chain recombines TRBV9 with TRBJ2-2, with TRBD1 matching 7 bases. In germline, CDR1 is SGDLS, CDR2 YYNGEE. This CDR3 region has 15 residues. J was trimmed by 6 bases and V by 4 bases; bases with no gene match: 9. The DNA for the CDR3 is TGTGCCAGCAGCTTCAGCGACAGGGTCCCCGGGGAGCTGTTTTTT. It codes for CASSFSDRVPGELFF.

The rearrangement uses TRBV12-3 or TRBV12-4 and TRBJ2-4; TRBD2 is a possible D gene (6 bases). The V end was cut by 3 bases, the J end by 7 bases, with 10 bases between. The CDR3 sequence is 13 residues long. CDR3 protein: CASSFSGGNIQYF. The CDR3 DNA follows: TGTGCCAGCAGTTTTTCTGGAGGGAACATTCAGTACTTC.

The gene calls are TRBV7-8 and TRBJ2-7; 7 nucleotides agree with TRBD1. In germline, CDR1 is SGHVS, CDR2 FQNEAQ. V dropped 3 bases and J dropped 4; count of bases not matched to a gene: 6. The CDR3 sequence is 14 residues long. The CDR3 coding sequence is TGTGCCAGCAGCTTGACAGGGTCTCTTTACGAGCAGTACTTC. Amino acid sequence: CASSLTGSLYEQYF.

The chain carries TRBV18 and TRBJ2-7; 12 nucleotides agree with TRBD2. Germline-derived CDR1 and CDR2 are KGHSH and LQKENI. Trimming took 8 bases from V and 4 from J; bases not matched to a gene: 6. This CDR3 has 14 amino acids. CDR3: CASAGLAGTYEQYF. CDR3 nucleotides: TGTGCCAGCGCCGGACTAGCGGGGACGTACGAGCAGTACTTC.

This clone was seen a few times. The chain links TRBV4-2 to TRBJ2-6, with D perhaps matching TRBD2 (5 bases). V lost 0 bases and J 0 bases, leaving 6 bases between the germline ends. This CDR3 is 16 amino acids long. Per germline, CDR1 LGHNA and CDR2 YNFKEQ. The CDR3 nucleotides are TGTGCCAGCAGCCAAGAAGCGGTCTCTGGGGCCAACGTCCTGACTTTC. This codes for CASSQEAVSGANVLTF.

V gene TRBV29-1 combines with J gene TRBJ2-7; TRBD2 might be the D (7 bases). CDR3 length: 12 residues. From germline, CDR1 is SQVTM and CDR2 ANQGSEA. V was cut by 3 bases and J by 5 bases, with 11 bases left in between. The DNA of the CDR3 is TGCAGCGTTGAGAGGGGGGGAGACGAGCAGTACTTC. Amino acid sequence: CSVERGGDEQYF.

V usage is TRBV4-3 and J usage is TRBJ2-1; 9 nucleotides align to TRBD1. Germline CDR1 is LGHNA and CDR2 is YSLEER. The V gene end was trimmed by 0 bases and the J gene end by 1 base; junction bases not matched to a gene: 1. The CDR3 length is 16 residues. CDR3 bases: TGCGCCAGCAGCCAAGAGGACAGGGGATCCTACAATGAGCAGTTCTTC. It is translated as CASSQEDRGSYNEQFF.

This chain connects TRBV19 to TRBJ1-1; 8 nucleotides align to TRBD1. J lost 1 base, V lost 8 bases, and 6 bases had no gene match. CDR3 length: 14 residues. Germline V gives CDR1 LNHDA, CDR2 SQIVND (reference sequence). DNA of the CDR3: TGTGCCAGTCAACTGACAGGGGAGAACACTGAAGCTTTCTTT. It specifies CASQLTGENTEAFF.

This rearrangement joins TRBV16 to TRBJ1-1; possible D gene TRBD1, 6 bases. This CDR3 spans 15 amino acids. Germline V CDR1 and CDR2: KGHSY, FQNENV. Trimming removed 2 bases from V and 1 base from J, with 11 bases in between. CDR3 sequence reads: CASSQGGTPNTEAFF. CDR3 DNA: TGTGCCAGCAGCCAAGGGGGCACCCCGAACACTGAAGCTTTCTTT.

This clone appeared once. V gene TRBV5-1 combines with J gene TRBJ2-1; TRBD2 matches at 8 bases. Germline lookup yields CDR1 SGHRS and CDR2 YFSETQ. The CDR3 length is 14 residues. With V trimmed by 3 bases and J by 7 bases, 6 bases remained unmatched. The CDR3 DNA follows: TGCGCCAGCAGCTCCTCGGGAGGGTTGAATGAGCAGTTCTTC. Translating it yields CASSSSGGLNEQFF. Together with reference TRBV5-1 and TRBJ2-1, the CDR3 gives the full variable domain: KAGVTQTPRYLIKTRGQQVTLSCSPISGHRSVSWYQQTPGQGLQFLFEYFSETQRNKGNFPGRFSGRQFSNSRSEMNVSTLELGDSALYLCASSSSGGLNEQFFGPGTRLTVL.

J is TRBJ2-2 and V is TRBV5-1; possibly TRBD2 for D (6 bases). The CDR3 is 15 amino acids. Germline-derived CDR1 and CDR2 are SGHRS and YFSETQ. With 0 bases removed from V and 4 bases from J, the gap between germline ends came to 10 bases. CDR3 loop: CASSLVYGSTGELFF. The CDR3 nucleotides read TGCGCCAGCAGCTTGGTGTACGGGAGCACCGGGGAGCTGTTTTTT.